The rows below give T cell receptor beta chains drawn from one sample of a study of blood T cell repertoires in COVID-19. Clones were read by immunoSEQ multiplex PCR, and TCRdb kept only the in-frame ones, dropping some. The data contain about 82,000 clones, roughly 82% of them singletons. The specimen sequenced was peripheral blood. The source is a man aged 50-60 years with active or convalescent COVID-19. Each CDR3 is given with its conserved first and last residue. D genes are given only for firm matches. Clone size is shown for a subset of rows, as once, few, many or a class of expanded clone.

TRBJ2-5 . TRBV11-2 . CASSPPRGRGGETQYF TGTGCCAGCAGCCCTCCCAGGGGGCGCGGGGGAGAGACCCAGTACTTC
TRBJ1-2 TRBD1 TRBV19 . CASSTGDVYGYTF TGTGCCAGTTCTACAGGGGACGTCTATGGCTACACCTTC
TRBJ2-5 . TRBV6-5 . CASSRDFPVWTQYF TGTGCCAGCAGCCGGGACTTCCCGGTCTGGACCCAGTACTTC
TRBJ2-2 . TRBV9 . CASKGQDTGELFF TGTGCCAGCAAGGGGCAGGACACCGGGGAGCTGTTTTTT
TRBJ2-5 . TRBV7-9 . CASSSAREQETQYF TGTGCCAGCAGCTCCGCGCGAGAGCAAGAGACCCAGTACTTC
TRBJ1-1 . TRBV9 once CASSPYTGGMGTEAFF TGTGCCAGCAGCCCCTATACGGGGGGGATGGGCACTGAAGCTTTCTTT
TRBJ2-2 . TRBV6-6 . CASTGDGGGELFF TGTGCCAGCACCGGGGATGGTGGCGGGGAGCTGTTTTTT
TRBJ2-7 . TRBV28 . CASSPHPRGSSSYEQYF TGTGCCAGCAGTCCTCACCCCAGAGGGTCTAGCTCCTACGAGCAGTACTTC
TRBJ1-2 TRBD1 TRBV30 . CAWSARGTGGYGYTF TGTGCCTGGTCTGCCCGGGGGACAGGGGGGTATGGCTACACCTTC
TRBJ1-6 TRBD1 TRBV6-1 . CASSDTGTGSSPLHF TGTGCCAGCAGTGATACCGGGACAGGGAGCTCACCCCTCCACTTT
TRBJ1-1 TRBD1 TRBV11-2 . CASSLAGQVSDTEAFF TGTGCCAGCAGCTTAGCGGGACAGGTTAGCGACACTGAAGCTTTCTTT
TRBJ2-7 . TRBV7-8 . CASSAGAGPYEQYF TGTGCCAGCAGCGCCGGGGCGGGGCCCTACGAGCAGTACTTC
TRBJ1-1 . TRBV6-5 few CASSNQGTEAFF TGTGCCAGCAGTAATCAGGGGACTGAAGCTTTCTTT
TRBJ1-2 TRBD1 TRBV19 . CASSINPTGGLYGYTF TGTGCCAGTAGTATAAACCCGACAGGGGGATTGTATGGCTACACCTTC
TRBJ1-2 . TRBV7-9 . CASSLGNQYGYTF TGTGCCAGCAGCTTAGGCAACCAGTATGGCTACACCTTC
TRBJ2-5 . TRBV2 . CASTQGRETQYF TGTGCCAGCACCCAGGGCCGCGAGACCCAGTACTTC
TRBJ1-2 TRBD1 TRBV29-1 . CSVRQGSFGYTF TGCAGCGTCAGACAGGGCTCCTTTGGCTACACCTTC
TRBJ1-6 TRBD1 TRBV28 . CASSPGTGVSPLHF TGTGCCAGCAGTCCCGGGACAGGGGTTTCACCCCTCCACTTT
TRBJ1-2 . TRBV6-6 few CASSYQDSLDYGYTF TGTGCCAGCAGTTACCAAGACAGCTTAGACTATGGCTACACCTTC
TRBJ1-5 . TRBV19 . CASSIGGVNQPQHF TGTGCCAGTAGTATAGGGGGAGTCAATCAGCCCCAGCATTTT
TRBJ2-2 TRBD2 TRBV6-2/TRBV6-3 . CASSQDPAGVYGELFF TGTGCCAGCAGCCAAGACCCGGCGGGAGTATACGGGGAGCTGTTTTTT
TRBJ2-7 . TRBV7-2 . CASSATGLNYEQYF TGTGCCAGCAGCGCCACGGGTTTAAACTACGAGCAGTACTTC
TRBJ2-7 TRBD1 TRBV28 . CASSRTGLSLLSYEQYF TGTGCCAGCAGCCGGACAGGGCTTAGCCTACTTTCCTACGAGCAGTACTTC
TRBJ2-3 TRBD1 TRBV5-1 . CASSSNLGQVFTDTQYF TGCGCCAGCAGCTCCAATTTGGGACAGGTTTTTACAGATACGCAGTATTTT
TRBJ1-5 . TRBV2 . CARGDIVTNQPQHF TGTGCCAGGGGGGACATCGTTACAAATCAGCCCCAGCATTTT
TRBJ2-3 TRBD2 TRBV4-1 . CASSQGSSGRGTDTQYF TGCGCCAGCAGCCAAGGGTCTAGCGGGAGGGGCACAGATACGCAGTATTTT
TRBJ1-2 . TRBV3-1/TRBV3-2 . CASSQDIGGPGGYTF TGTGCCAGCAGCCAAGATATCGGGGGTCCGGGTGGCTACACCTTC
TRBJ2-7 TRBD2 TRBV2 . CASSRGVHEQYF TGTGCCAGCTCCCGGGGGGTGCACGAGCAGTACTTC
TRBJ1-2 . TRBV15 . CATSRDFDRNYGYTF TGTGCCACCAGCAGAGATTTCGACAGGAACTATGGCTACACCTTC
TRBJ1-6 . TRBV7-2 . CASSLQGSGSPLHF TGTGCCAGCAGCTTACAGGGGTCGGGGTCACCCCTCCACTTT
TRBJ1-1 . TRBV18 . CASSLPLGGTEAFF TGTGCCAGCTCACTGCCTTTAGGGGGCACTGAAGCTTTCTTT
TRBJ1-1 TRBD1 TRBV6-2/TRBV6-3 . CASSTRQGADTEAFF TGTGCCAGCAGTACCCGACAGGGGGCTGACACTGAAGCTTTCTTT
TRBJ1-1 TRBD1 TRBV5-5 . CASSPQGVDTEAFF TGTGCCAGCAGCCCCCAGGGGGTGGACACTGAAGCTTTCTTT
TRBJ1-1 TRBD1 TRBV7-8 . CASSLGTGTVNTEAFF TGTGCCAGCAGCTTAGGGACCGGGACAGTGAACACTGAAGCTTTCTTT
TRBJ1-5 . TRBV4-1 once CASSQLDKSNQPQHF TGCGCCAGCAGCCAGTTGGACAAGAGCAATCAGCCCCAGCATTTT
TRBJ1-5 . TRBV19 . CASSSSQRGQPQHF TGTGCCAGTAGTAGCTCACAAAGGGGTCAGCCCCAGCATTTT
TRBJ1-1 . TRBV5-1 . CASSRTVNTEAFF TGCGCCAGCAGCCGTACAGTGAACACTGAAGCTTTCTTT
TRBJ1-4 TRBD1 TRBV3-1/TRBV3-2 . CASSQDPGGKVEEKLFF TGTGCCAGCAGCCAAGATCCAGGGGGAAAGGTGGAAGAAAAACTGTTTTTT
TRBJ2-5 . TRBV24-1 few CATSASDSQETQYF TGTGCCACCAGTGCCTCGGACAGTCAAGAGACCCAGTACTTC
TRBJ2-7 TRBD2 TRBV5-1 . CASSSPAGNSYEQYF TGCGCCAGCAGCTCCCCAGCGGGGAACTCCTACGAGCAGTACTTC
TRBJ2-7 . TRBV4-1 . CASSQGETSSYEQYF TGCGCCAGCAGCCAAGGGGAGACTAGCTCCTACGAGCAGTACTTC
TRBJ2-2 TRBD2 TRBV7-8 . CASSLALAGGGTGELFF TGTGCCAGCAGCTTAGCTTTAGCGGGGGGTGGAACCGGGGAGCTGTTTTTT